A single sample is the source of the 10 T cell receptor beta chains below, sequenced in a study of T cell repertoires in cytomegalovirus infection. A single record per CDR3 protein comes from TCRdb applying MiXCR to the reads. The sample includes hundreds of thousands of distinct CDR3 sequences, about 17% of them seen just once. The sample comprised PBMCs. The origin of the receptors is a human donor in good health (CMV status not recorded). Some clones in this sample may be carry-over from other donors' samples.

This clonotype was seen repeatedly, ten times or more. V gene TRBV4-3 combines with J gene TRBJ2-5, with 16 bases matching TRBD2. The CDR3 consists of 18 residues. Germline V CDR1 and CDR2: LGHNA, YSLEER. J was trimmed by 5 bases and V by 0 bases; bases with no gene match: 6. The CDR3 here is CASSQDGTSGGARETQYF. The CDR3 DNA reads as TGCGCCAGCAGCCAAGACGGGACTAGCGGGGGGGCACGGGAGACCCAGTACTTC.

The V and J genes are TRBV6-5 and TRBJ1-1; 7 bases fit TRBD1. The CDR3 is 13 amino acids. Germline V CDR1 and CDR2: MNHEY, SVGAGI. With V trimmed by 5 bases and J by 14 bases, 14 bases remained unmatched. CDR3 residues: CASSRDSLSQVFF. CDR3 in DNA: TGTGCCAGCAGTCGGGACAGCCTCTCTCAGGTATTCTTT.

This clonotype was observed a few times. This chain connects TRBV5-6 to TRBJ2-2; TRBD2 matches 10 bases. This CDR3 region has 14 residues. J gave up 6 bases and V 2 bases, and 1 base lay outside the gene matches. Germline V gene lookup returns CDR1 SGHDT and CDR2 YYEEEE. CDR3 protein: CASSFGLAAGELFF. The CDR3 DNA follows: TGTGCCAGCAGCTTTGGACTAGCGGCCGGGGAGCTGTTTTTT.

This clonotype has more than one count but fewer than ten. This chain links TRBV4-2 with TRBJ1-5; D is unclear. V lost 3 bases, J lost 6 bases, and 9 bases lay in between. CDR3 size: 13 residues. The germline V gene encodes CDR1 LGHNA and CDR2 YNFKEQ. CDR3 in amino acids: CASSQDFFQPQHF. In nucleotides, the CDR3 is TGTGCCAGCAGCCAGGACTTCTTTCAGCCCCAGCATTTT.

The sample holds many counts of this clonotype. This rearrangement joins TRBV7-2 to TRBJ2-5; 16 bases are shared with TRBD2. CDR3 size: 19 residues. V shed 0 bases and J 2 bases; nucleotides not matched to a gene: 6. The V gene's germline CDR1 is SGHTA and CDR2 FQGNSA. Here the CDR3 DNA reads TGTGCCAGCAGCTTAGCTGGGACTAGCGGGGGGGCCCGACAAGAGACCCAGTACTTC. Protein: CASSLAGTSGGARQETQYF.

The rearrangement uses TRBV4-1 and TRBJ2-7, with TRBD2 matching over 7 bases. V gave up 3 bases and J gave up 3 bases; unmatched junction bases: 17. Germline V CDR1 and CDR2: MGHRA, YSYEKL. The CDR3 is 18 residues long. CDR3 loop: CASSQLKAGGGKIYEQYF. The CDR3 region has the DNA TGCGCCAGCAGCCAGTTGAAGGCCGGCGGGGGAAAAATCTACGAGCAGTACTTC.

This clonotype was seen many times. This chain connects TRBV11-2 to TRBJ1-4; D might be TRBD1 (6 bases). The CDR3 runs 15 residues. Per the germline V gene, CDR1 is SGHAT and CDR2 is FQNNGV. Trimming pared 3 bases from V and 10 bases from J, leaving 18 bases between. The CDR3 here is CASSFVAGEVGKLFF. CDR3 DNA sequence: TGTGCCAGCAGCTTTGTGGCAGGGGAGGTTGGAAAACTGTTTTTT.

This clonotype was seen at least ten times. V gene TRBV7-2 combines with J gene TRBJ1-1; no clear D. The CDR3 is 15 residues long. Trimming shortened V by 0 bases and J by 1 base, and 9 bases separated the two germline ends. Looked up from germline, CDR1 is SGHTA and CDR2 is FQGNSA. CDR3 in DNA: TGTGCCAGCAGCTTAGCGGCGGGGTCGAACACTGAAGCTTTCTTT. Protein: CASSLAAGSNTEAFF.

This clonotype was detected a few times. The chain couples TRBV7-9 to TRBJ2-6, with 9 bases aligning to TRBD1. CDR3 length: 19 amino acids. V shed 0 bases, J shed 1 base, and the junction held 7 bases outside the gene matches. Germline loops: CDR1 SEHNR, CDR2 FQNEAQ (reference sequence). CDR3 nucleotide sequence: TGTGCCAGCAGCTTAGCAAGGGGACAGGGACATTCTGGGGCCAACGTCCTGACTTTC. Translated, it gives CASSLARGQGHSGANVLTF.

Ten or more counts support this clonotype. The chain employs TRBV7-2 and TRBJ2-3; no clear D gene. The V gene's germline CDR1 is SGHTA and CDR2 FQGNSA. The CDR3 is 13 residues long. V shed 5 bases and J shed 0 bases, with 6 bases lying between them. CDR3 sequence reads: CASSHSSTDTQYF. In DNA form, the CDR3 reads TGTGCCAGCAGCCACAGTAGCACAGATACGCAGTATTTT.